The 12 T cell receptor beta chains given below trace back to one sample, sequenced in a study of control samples from healthy donors and cancer patients. Generated by immunoSEQ multiplex PCR, the TCRdb table keeps only in-frame clones and is missing some. This sample carries about 120,000 clones, approximately 92% of them seen once, and the ten largest clones take 2% to 2.5%. Sequencing input: blood. The receptors here all came from a woman in her 50s in good health.

The chain carries TRBV21-1 and TRBJ2-2. TRBV21-1 is annotated as a pseudogene. The CDR3 consists of 14 residues. In nucleotides, the CDR3 is TGTGCCGGGGGGACAAAGAGTTTCACCGGGGAGCTGTTTTTT. This gives the protein CAGGTKSFTGELFF.

V is TRBV6-1 and J is TRBJ1-1; no clear D. From germline, CDR1 is MNHNS and CDR2 SASEGT. Trimming shortened V by 1 base and J by 1 base, and 13 bases separated the two germline ends. The CDR3 totals 16 residues. The CDR3 here is CASSEVVSRRNTEAFF. The CDR3 bases are TGTGCCAGCAGTGAAGTGGTCAGCAGGAGGAACACTGAAGCTTTCTTT.

This clone was counted only a few times. This sequence joins TRBV7-4 and TRBJ1-4, with a possible D match to TRBD1 (5 bases). The germline V gene has CDR1 SGHVT and CDR2 SQSDAQ. Trimming shortened V by 1 base and J by 16 bases, and 10 bases separated the two germline ends. This CDR3 contains 11 residues. This CDR3 reads CASSLVAGTFF. The CDR3, as DNA: TGTGCCAGCAGCTTAGTCGCAGGGACGTTTTTT.

V is TRBV18 and J is TRBJ1-1; TRBD1 agrees at 7 bases. The CDR3 sequence is 15 residues long. The germline V gene has CDR1 KGHSH and CDR2 LQKENI. J gave up 4 bases and V 3 bases, and 8 bases lay outside the gene matches. The DNA of the CDR3 is TGTGCCAGCTCACCCCTCGAGGGGGCGGGCACTGAAGCTTTCTTT. Its protein product is CASSPLEGAGTEAFF. The full variable domain, rest sourced from reference TRBV18 and TRBJ1-1, is NAGVMQNPRHLVRRRGQEARLRCSPMKGHSHVYWYRQLPEEGLKFMVYLQKENIIDESGMPKERFSAEFPKEGPSILRIQQVVRGDSAAYFCASSPLEGAGTEAFFGQGTRLTVV.

The table lists this clone with a count of one. This chain links TRBV30 with TRBJ1-2, with D unresolved. Germline assignment: CDR1 GTSNPN and CDR2 SVGIG (reference sequence). The CDR3 runs 13 residues. V shed 0 bases and J shed 8 bases, with 13 bases lying between them. The CDR3 nucleotides are TGTGCCTGGAGTGTTGCAACGATTAAAGGCTACACCTTC. Encoded protein: CAWSVATIKGYTF.

A word on this clone: At one end the junction does not follow the germline gene, possibly because of a read error. V usage is TRBV28 and J usage is TRBJ2-3, with 7 nucleotides matching TRBD1. The CDR3 loop spans 16 amino acids. Per the germline V gene, CDR1 is MDHEN and CDR2 is SYDVKM. The CDR3 DNA reads TGTGCCAGCTTTTCCGGAAAGGGACAGCATATCAACGAGCCGTTCTTC. It is translated as CASFSGKGQHINEPFF.

The J gene is TRBJ2-1, the V gene TRBV9, with 12 bases aligning to TRBD2. Germline-derived CDR1 and CDR2 are SGDLS and YYNGEE. This CDR3 is 19 amino acids long. V dropped 4 bases and J dropped 8; count of bases not matched to a gene: 19. DNA of the CDR3: TGTGCCAGCAGCTTCCGATCCCTAGCGGGGGGGGCCCTGTGGCATGAGCAGTTCTTC. It encodes CASSFRSLAGGALWHEQFF.

This sequence joins TRBV19 and TRBJ1-5; D is possibly TRBD1 (6 bases). CDR3 length equals 14 residues. Germline assignment: CDR1 LNHDA and CDR2 SQIVND (reference sequence). The V end lost 7 bases, the J end lost 5 bases, and 15 bases lay between the germline ends. The DNA of the CDR3 is TGTGCCAGTATGGGCACAGGGTGGGATCAGCCCCAGCATTTT. Protein product: CASMGTGWDQPQHF.

The chain carries TRBV5-1 and TRBJ2-2; the match to TRBD2 covers 16 bases. V dropped 6 bases and J dropped 1; count of bases not matched to a gene: 12. CDR1 is SGHRS and CDR2 is YFSETQ in the germline V gene. The CDR3 is 20 residues long. The CDR3: CASTLPGLAGGQENTGELFF. In DNA, the CDR3 is TGCGCCAGCACCCTACCGGGACTAGCGGGGGGGCAAGAGAACACCGGGGAGCTGTTTTTT.

The V call is TRBV7-2, the J call TRBJ1-3, with a tentative D call TRBD1 (6 bases). Germline lookup yields CDR1 SGHTA and CDR2 FQGNSA. The V and J ends lost 7 bases and 3 bases respectively, with 19 bases between them. This CDR3 has 16 amino acids. CDR3 sequence (DNA): TGTGCCAGCACCTCACAAACAGGGATCGTTGGAAACACCATATATTTT. Its protein product is CASTSQTGIVGNTIYF.

The V and J genes are TRBV11-2 and TRBJ2-7; the D gene could be TRBD1 or TRBD2 (5 bases each). The CDR3 length is 13 residues. V was pared by 1 base and J by 7 bases, with 11 bases between. The V gene's germline CDR1 is SGHAT and CDR2 FQNNGV. CDR3 in DNA: TGTGCCAGCAGCTTAGGGGATTGGGGGGAGCAGTACTTC. Its protein is CASSLGDWGEQYF.

This clone turned up a few times. The J gene is TRBJ1-2, the V gene TRBV27; D possibly corresponds to TRBD1 (5 bases). In germline, CDR1 is MNHEY, CDR2 SMNVEV (reference sequence). This CDR3 comprises 15 residues. V lost 3 bases to trimming and J lost 4 bases, with 15 bases between them. CDR3 nucleotide sequence: TGTGCCAGCAGTTTCGTCCGTGGGGGAGGCTATGGCTACACCTTC. As protein: CASSFVRGGGYGYTF.